Below are 6 T cell receptor beta chains sequenced from a single sample in a study of spatial heterogeneity in lung cancer (dated by TCRdb to 2018 to 2020). The time point label for this specimen denotes: blood at routine non-recurrence follow-up after resection. Library preparation was by 5' RACE. The sequencer was a NextSeq 500. The public reads were quality trimmed at Q25 with fastp and then assembled into clones with MiXCR by TCRdb, keeping productive beta chains. Each CDR3 protein gets just one entry, which takes the most common genes and DNA from the rows behind it. Present in this sample are 110,000 or so distinct CDR3 sequences, under 14% of which were seen just once. The top ten constitute 20% to 25% of the sample. The specimen was PBMCs, collected at follow-up. These receptors all stem from a female donor with early-stage non-small cell lung cancer.

The CDR3 is CASSQLAGSTNEQFF. In nucleotides, the CDR3 is TGCGCCAGCAGCCAACTAGCGGGATCTACGAATGAGCAGTTCTTC. The chain has TRBV4-1 and TRBJ2-1; 9 bases fit TRBD2. CDR1 and CDR2 from the germline V gene are MGHRA and YSYEKL. The trim removed 2 bases at V and 7 bases at J, leaving 6 bases unmatched. The CDR3 loop spans 15 amino acids.

This clonotype was seen more than once but under ten times. This chain connects TRBV18 to TRBJ2-1; D is perhaps TRBD2 (5 bases). This CDR3 has 13 residues. V was pared by 6 bases and J by 6 bases, with 12 bases between. Per germline, CDR1 KGHSH and CDR2 LQKENI. CDR3 nucleotides: TGTGCCAGCTCCGTTAAAACTAGCAATGAGCAGTTCTTC. Residues: CASSVKTSNEQFF.

This clonotype has ten or more counts. The V gene is TRBV30, the J gene TRBJ2-3; D unclear. V lost 2 bases to trimming and J lost 2 bases, with 5 bases between them. The CDR3 covers 12 residues. Germline CDR1 and CDR2: GTSNPN and SVGIG (reference sequence). CDR3 in amino acids: CAWSLLTDTQYF. The CDR3 nucleotides read TGTGCCTGGAGTCTCCTCACAGATACGCAGTATTTT.

This clonotype was recorded many times. The J gene is TRBJ1-4, the V gene TRBV19; possible D gene TRBD1, 5 bases. Germline V gene lookup returns CDR1 LNHDA and CDR2 SQIVND (reference sequence). V was shortened by 3 bases and J by 4 bases, with 9 bases between the two germline ends. This CDR3 region has 14 residues. CDR3 in DNA: TGTGCCAGTAGTATCCAGGGCGGTAATGAAAAACTGTTTTTT. It codes for CASSIQGGNEKLFF.

This clonotype was seen a handful of times. This CDR3 is CASSPGSLNTEAFF. The CDR3 DNA reads TGTGCCAGCAGCCCCGGTAGCCTGAACACTGAAGCTTTCTTT. The chain links TRBV7-2 to TRBJ1-1; D unclear. Trimming pared 5 bases from V and 0 bases from J, leaving 10 bases between. This CDR3 region has 14 residues. Germline-derived CDR1 and CDR2 are SGHTA and FQGNSA.

CDR3 protein: CASRGGQGLGYTF. In nucleotides, the CDR3 is TGTGCCAGCAGAGGGGGACAGGGCTTAGGCTACACCTTC. The rearrangement joins TRBV27 to TRBJ1-2; 9 positions agree with TRBD1. This CDR3 contains 13 residues. Looked up from germline, CDR1 is MNHEY and CDR2 is SMNVEV (reference sequence). With V trimmed by 6 bases and J by 8 bases, 7 bases remained unmatched.